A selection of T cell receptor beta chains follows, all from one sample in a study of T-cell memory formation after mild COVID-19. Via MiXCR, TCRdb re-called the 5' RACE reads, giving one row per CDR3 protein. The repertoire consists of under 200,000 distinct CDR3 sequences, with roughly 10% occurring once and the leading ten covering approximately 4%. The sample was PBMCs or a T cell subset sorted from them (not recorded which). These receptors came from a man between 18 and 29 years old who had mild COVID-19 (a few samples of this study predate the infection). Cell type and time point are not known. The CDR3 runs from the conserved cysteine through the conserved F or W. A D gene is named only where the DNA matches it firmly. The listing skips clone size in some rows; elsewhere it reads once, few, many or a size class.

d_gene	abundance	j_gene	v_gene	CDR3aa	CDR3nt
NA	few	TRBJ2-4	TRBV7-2	CASSLAGGVIAKNIQYF	TGTGCCAGCAGCTTAGCCGGTGGGGTCATAGCCAAAAACATTCAGTACTTC
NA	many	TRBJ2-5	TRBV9	CASSVQGGRETQYF	TGTGCCAGCAGCGTACAGGGGGGTCGAGAGACCCAGTACTTC
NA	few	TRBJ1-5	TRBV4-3	CASSPGSYSNQPQHF	TGCGCCAGCAGCCCGGGGAGTTATAGCAATCAGCCCCAGCATTTT
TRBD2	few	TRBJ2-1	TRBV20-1	CSARGAGGNEQFF	TGCAGTGCTAGGGGAGCGGGGGGTAATGAGCAGTTCTTC
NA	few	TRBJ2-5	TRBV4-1	CASSLYHLQETQYF	TGCGCCAGCAGCCTGTATCACTTGCAAGAGACCCAGTACTTC
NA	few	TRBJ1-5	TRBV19	CASSMNTGGQNQPQHF	TGTGCCAGTAGTATGAATACCGGGGGCCAAAATCAGCCCCAGCATTTT
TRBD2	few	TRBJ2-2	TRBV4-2	CASSQEAGGSGELFF	TGTGCCAGCAGCCAAGAAGCGGGGGGTTCCGGGGAGCTGTTTTTT
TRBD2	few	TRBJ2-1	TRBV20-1	CSARDLEIAGGPNEQFF	TGCAGTGCTAGAGATCTCGAAATAGCGGGGGGGCCTAATGAGCAGTTCTTC
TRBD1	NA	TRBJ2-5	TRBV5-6	CASSYAGGAGQETQYF	TGTGCCAGCAGTTACGCAGGGGGCGCCGGGCAAGAGACCCAGTACTTC
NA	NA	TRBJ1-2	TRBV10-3	CAISGRGVDGYTF	TGTGCCATCAGTGGCCGAGGGGTAGATGGCTACACCTTC
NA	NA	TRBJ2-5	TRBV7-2	CASSFRAGETQYF	TGTGCCAGCAGCTTCAGGGCTGGAGAGACCCAGTACTTC
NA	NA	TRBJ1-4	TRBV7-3	CASSTYLNEKLFF	TGTGCCAGCAGCACCTATCTTAATGAAAAACTGTTTTTT
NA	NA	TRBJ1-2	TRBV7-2	CASSFGDPIYGYTF	TGTGCCAGCAGCTTTGGGGACCCAATCTATGGCTACACCTTC
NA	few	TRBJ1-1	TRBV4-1	CASSQEWGETEAFF	TGCGCCAGCAGCCAAGAATGGGGGGAGACTGAAGCTTTCTTT
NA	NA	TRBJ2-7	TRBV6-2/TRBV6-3	CASSRAAGAGRHEQYF	TGTGCCAGCAGTCGGGCCGCGGGGGCTGGTAGGCACGAGCAGTACTTC
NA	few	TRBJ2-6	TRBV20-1	CSALRDSGANVLTF	TGCAGTGCTCTTAGGGATTCTGGGGCCAACGTCCTGACTTTC
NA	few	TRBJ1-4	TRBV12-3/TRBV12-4	CASRHGGRVEKLFF	TGTGCCAGCAGACACGGAGGGCGGGTTGAAAAACTGTTTTTT
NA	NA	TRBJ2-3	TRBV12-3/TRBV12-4	CASSPWDTQYF	TGTGCCAGCAGTCCGTGGGATACGCAGTATTTT
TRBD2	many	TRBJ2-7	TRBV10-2	CASLRGGFYEQYF	TGCGCCAGCCTGCGGGGGGGGTTCTACGAGCAGTACTTC
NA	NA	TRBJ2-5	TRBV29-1	CSVRTGRVETQYF	TGCAGCGTAAGGACAGGGAGGGTAGAGACCCAGTACTTC
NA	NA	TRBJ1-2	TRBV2	CASSGVFTGTNYGYTF	TGTGCCAGCAGTGGGGTATTTACAGGGACTAACTATGGCTACACCTTC
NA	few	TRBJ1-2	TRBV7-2	CASSLAREGGYTF	TGTGCCAGCAGCTTAGCGAGGGAAGGGGGCTACACCTTC
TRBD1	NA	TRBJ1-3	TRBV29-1	CSVASRGLGAGNTIYF	TGCAGCGTTGCCAGCAGGGGGCTTGGCGCTGGAAACACCATATATTTT
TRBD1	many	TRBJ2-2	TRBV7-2	CASSSGQALDTGELFF	TGTGCCAGCAGCTCCGGACAGGCGTTGGACACCGGGGAGCTGTTTTTT
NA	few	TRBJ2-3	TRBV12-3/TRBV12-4	CASSSLLSRTDTQYF	TGTGCCAGCAGCAGTTTACTGTCGCGCACAGATACGCAGTATTTT
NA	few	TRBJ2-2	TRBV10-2	CASRRGGGGAGELFF	TGCGCCAGCAGAAGGGGGGGTGGGGGCGCCGGGGAGCTGTTTTTT
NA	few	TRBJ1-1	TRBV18	CASSTEQNTEAFF	TGTGCCAGCTCAACCGAGCAGAACACTGAAGCTTTCTTT
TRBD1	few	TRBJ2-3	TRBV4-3	CASSQATGGRGDTQYF	TGCGCCAGCAGCCAAGCCACAGGGGGCCGTGGAGATACGCAGTATTTT
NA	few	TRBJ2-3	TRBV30	CAWNGPSAYTDTQYF	TGTGCCTGGAACGGGCCATCCGCCTACACAGATACGCAGTATTTT
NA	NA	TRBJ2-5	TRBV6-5	CASSYSAGRETQYF	TGTGCCAGCAGTTACTCTGCGGGAAGGGAGACCCAGTACTTC
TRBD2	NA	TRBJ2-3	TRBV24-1	CATSDATTSGPTDTQYF	TGTGCCACCAGTGACGCGACGACTAGCGGCCCGACAGATACGCAGTATTTT
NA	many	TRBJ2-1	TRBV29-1	CSVERISYNEQFF	TGCAGCGTTGAAAGGATATCCTACAATGAGCAGTTCTTC
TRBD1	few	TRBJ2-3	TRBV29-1	CSVDGTGEDTQYF	TGCAGCGTTGACGGGACAGGGGAAGATACGCAGTATTTT
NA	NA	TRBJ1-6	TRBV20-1	CSARELTNPLHF	TGCAGTGCTAGAGAACTCACTAATCCCCTCCACTTT
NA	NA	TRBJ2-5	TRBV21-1	CASSNNRDRGFQETQYF	TGTGCCAGCAGCAATAATAGAGACAGGGGATTCCAAGAGACCCAGTACTTC
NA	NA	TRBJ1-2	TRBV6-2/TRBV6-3	CASSYRAAYGYTF	TGTGCCAGCAGTTACAGGGCAGCCTATGGCTACACCTTC
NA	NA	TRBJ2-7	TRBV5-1	CASSLAPRTASYEQYF	TGCGCCAGCAGCTTGGCGCCACGGACGGCCTCCTACGAGCAGTACTTC
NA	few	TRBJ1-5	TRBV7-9	CASSLVPGKPQHF	TGTGCCAGCAGCTTAGTTCCTGGCAAGCCCCAGCATTTT
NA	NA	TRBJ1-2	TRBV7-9	CASSLNTNYGYTF	TGTGCCAGCAGCTTAAACACTAACTATGGCTACACCTTC
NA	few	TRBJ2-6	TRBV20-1	CSARTSGANVLTF	TGCAGTGCTAGAACTTCTGGGGCCAACGTCCTGACTTTC
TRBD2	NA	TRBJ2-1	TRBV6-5	CASSRSGGAENEQFF	TGTGCCAGCAGCAGGAGCGGGGGGGCAGAAAATGAGCAGTTCTTC
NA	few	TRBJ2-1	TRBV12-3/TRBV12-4	CASSLNPNFNEQFF	TGTGCCAGCAGTTTAAATCCCAACTTCAATGAGCAGTTCTTC
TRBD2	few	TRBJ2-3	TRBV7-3	CASSLRLAGGDTQYF	TGTGCCAGCAGCCTGAGACTAGCGGGTGGTGATACGCAGTATTTT
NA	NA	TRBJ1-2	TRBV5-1	CASSFPENYGYTF	TGCGCCAGCAGCTTTCCTGAGAACTATGGCTACACCTTC
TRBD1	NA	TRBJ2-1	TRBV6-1	CASRRVGTGYNEQFF	TGTGCCAGCAGGAGGGTGGGGACAGGATACAATGAGCAGTTCTTC
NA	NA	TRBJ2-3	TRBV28	CASRETGEGYTQYF	TGTGCCAGCAGAGAGACAGGGGAGGGCTATACGCAGTATTTT
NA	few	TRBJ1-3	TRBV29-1	CSVVQGVSGNTIYF	TGCAGCGTTGTCCAGGGAGTCTCTGGAAACACCATATATTTT
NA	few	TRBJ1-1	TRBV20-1	CSATQNTEAFF	TGCAGTGCGACTCAGAACACTGAAGCTTTCTTT
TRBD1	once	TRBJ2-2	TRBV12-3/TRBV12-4	CASGQGAGTGELFF	TGTGCCAGCGGCCAGGGGGCGGGTACCGGGGAGCTGTTTTTT
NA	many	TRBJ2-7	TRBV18	CASSPQGPARYEQYF	TGTGCCAGCTCACCACAGGGGCCCGCTAGGTACGAGCAGTACTTC
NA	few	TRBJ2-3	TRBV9	CASSVGGLADTDTQYF	TGTGCCAGCAGCGTAGGGGGCTTGGCGGACACAGATACGCAGTATTTT
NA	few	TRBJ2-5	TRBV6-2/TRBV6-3	CASSGGVGVETQYF	TGTGCCAGCAGTGGTGGGGTAGGGGTAGAGACCCAGTACTTC
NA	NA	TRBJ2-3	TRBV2	CASCERRGTDTQYF	TGTGCCAGCTGCGAGCGGAGAGGCACAGATACGCAGTATTTT
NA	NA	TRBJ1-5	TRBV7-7	CASSVDRDQPQHF	TGTGCCAGCAGCGTGGACCGTGATCAGCCCCAGCATTTT
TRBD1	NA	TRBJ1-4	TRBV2	CASVGTVLATNEKLFF	TGTGCCAGCGTGGGGACAGTCCTTGCAACTAATGAAAAACTGTTTTTT
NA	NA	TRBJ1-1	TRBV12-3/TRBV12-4	CASRSPRKTEAFF	TGTGCCAGCAGAAGCCCTCGAAAGACTGAAGCTTTCTTT
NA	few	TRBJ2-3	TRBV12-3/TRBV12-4	CASSLWASRGDTQYF	TGTGCCAGCAGTTTGTGGGCCTCCCGAGGAGATACGCAGTATTTT